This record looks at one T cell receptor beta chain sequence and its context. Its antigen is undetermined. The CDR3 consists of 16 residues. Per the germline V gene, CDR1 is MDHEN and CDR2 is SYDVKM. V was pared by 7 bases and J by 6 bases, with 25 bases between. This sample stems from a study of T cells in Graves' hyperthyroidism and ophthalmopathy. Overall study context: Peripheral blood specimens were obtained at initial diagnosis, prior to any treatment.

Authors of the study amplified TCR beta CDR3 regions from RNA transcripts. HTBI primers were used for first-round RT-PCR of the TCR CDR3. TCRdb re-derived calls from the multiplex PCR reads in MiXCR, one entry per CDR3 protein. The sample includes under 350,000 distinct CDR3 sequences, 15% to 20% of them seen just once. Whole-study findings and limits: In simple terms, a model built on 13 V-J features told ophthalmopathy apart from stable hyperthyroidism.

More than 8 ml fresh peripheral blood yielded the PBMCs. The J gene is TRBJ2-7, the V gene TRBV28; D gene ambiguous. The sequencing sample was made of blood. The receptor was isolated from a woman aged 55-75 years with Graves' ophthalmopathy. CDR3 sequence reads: CASTTRSFLLEREQYF. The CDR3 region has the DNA TGTGCCAGCACCACTCGGAGTTTCCTCCTTGAACGCGAGCAGTACTTC.